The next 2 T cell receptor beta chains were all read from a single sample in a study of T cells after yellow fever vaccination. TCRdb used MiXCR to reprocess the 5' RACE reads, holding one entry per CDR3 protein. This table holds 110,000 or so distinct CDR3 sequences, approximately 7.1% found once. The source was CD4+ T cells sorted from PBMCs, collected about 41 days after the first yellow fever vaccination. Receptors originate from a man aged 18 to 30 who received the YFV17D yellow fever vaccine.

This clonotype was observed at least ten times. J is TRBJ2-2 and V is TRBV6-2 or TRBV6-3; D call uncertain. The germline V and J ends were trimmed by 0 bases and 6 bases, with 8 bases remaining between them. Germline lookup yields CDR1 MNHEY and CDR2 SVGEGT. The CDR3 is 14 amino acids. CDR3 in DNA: TGTGCCAGCAGTTACTCTGTCGGGCCCGGGGAGCTGTTTTTT. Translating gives CASSYSVGPGELFF.

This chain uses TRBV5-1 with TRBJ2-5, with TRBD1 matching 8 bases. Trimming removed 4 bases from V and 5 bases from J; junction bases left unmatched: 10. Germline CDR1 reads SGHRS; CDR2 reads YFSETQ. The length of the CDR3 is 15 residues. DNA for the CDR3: TGCGCCAGCAGCAAAAACCAGGGGGCAGGGGAGACCCAGTACTTC. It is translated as CASSKNQGAGETQYF.